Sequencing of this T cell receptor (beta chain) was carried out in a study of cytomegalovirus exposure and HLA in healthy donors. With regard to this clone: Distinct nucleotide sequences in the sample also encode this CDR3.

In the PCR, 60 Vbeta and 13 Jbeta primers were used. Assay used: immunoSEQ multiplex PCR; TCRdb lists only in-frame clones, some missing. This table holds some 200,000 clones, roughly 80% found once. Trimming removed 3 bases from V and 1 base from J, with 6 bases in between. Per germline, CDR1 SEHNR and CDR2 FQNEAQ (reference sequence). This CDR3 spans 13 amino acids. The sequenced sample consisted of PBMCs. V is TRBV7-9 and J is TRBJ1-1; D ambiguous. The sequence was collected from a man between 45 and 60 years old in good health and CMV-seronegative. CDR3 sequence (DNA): TGTGCCAGCAGCTTGGGCGAGAACACTGAAGCTTTCTTT. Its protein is CASSLGENTEAFF.